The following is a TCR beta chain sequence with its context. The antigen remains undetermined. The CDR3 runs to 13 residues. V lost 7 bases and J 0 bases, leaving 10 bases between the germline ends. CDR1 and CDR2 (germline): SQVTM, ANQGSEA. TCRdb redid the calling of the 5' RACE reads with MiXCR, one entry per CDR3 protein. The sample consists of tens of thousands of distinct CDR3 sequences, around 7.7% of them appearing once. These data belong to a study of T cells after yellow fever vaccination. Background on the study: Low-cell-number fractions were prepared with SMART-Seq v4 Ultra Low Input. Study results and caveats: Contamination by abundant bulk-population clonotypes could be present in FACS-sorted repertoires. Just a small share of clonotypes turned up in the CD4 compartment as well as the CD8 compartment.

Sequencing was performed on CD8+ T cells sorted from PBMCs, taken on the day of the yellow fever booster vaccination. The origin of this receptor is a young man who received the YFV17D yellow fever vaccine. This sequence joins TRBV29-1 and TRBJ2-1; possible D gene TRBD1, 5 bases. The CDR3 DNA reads TGCAGCGCCAGAGACAGCTCCTACAATGAGCAGTTCTTC. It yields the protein CSARDSSYNEQFF.